One and the same sample provided the 24 T cell receptor beta chains below, sequenced in a study of blood T cell repertoires in COVID-19. Libraries were prepared by immunoSEQ multiplex PCR; TCRdb keeps only in-frame clonotypes and omits some of them. This table has 250,000 or so clones, more than 75% appearing once. Input material: PBMCs or T cells enriched from blood (not recorded which). These receptors originate from a woman in her forties or fifties who had recovered from COVID-19.

The genes are TRBV28 and TRBJ1-2; D remains unclear. V lost 6 bases to trimming and J lost 8 bases, with 16 bases between them. The germline gives CDR1 MDHEN, CDR2 SYDVKM. The length of the CDR3 is 13 residues. The CDR3 reads CASRASRFYGYTF. The CDR3 bases are TGTGCCAGCAGGGCTTCCAGGTTCTACGGCTACACCTTC.

This clone was recorded only once. V and J are TRBV19 and TRBJ2-7; weak D call: TRBD2 (6 bases). This CDR3 spans 16 amino acids. Germline values: CDR1 LNHDA, CDR2 SQIVND (reference sequence). V lost 3 bases to trimming and J lost 3 bases, with 18 bases between them. The CDR3 DNA is TGTGCCAGTAGTATCCGGGGGAGCTACGAAGTCTACGAGCAGTACTTC. It specifies CASSIRGSYEVYEQYF. Based on the CDR3 plus reference TRBV19 and TRBJ2-7, the full variable domain is DGGITQSPKYLFRKEGQNVTLSCEQNLNHDAMYWYRQDPGQGLRLIYYSQIVNDFQKGDIAEGYSVSREKKESFPLTVTSAQKNPTAFYLCASSIRGSYEVYEQYFGPGTRLTVT.

The chain combines TRBV4-1 with TRBJ1-1; D gene uncertain. The germline CDR1 and CDR2 sequences are MGHRA and YSYEKL. The CDR3 is made up of 15 amino acids. V was clipped by 0 bases and J by 0 bases, with 8 bases between them. The CDR3 nucleotides are TGCGCCAGCAGCCAAGATTTCAGGATGAACACTGAAGCTTTCTTT. It encodes CASSQDFRMNTEAFF.

Concerning this clone: The sample carries other DNA sequences with the same CDR3. The chain carries TRBV7-6 and TRBJ2-7; D possibly corresponds to TRBD1 (6 bases). Germline assignment: CDR1 SGHVS and CDR2 FNYEAQ. V lost 0 bases and J 0 bases, leaving 6 bases between the germline ends. The length of the CDR3 is 14 residues. The CDR3 DNA sequence: TGTGCCAGCAGCTTAGCGGGACACTCCTACGAGCAGTACTTC. Its translation: CASSLAGHSYEQYF.

This sequence joins TRBV29-1 and TRBJ1-1, with 8 bases aligning to TRBD1. In germline, CDR1 is SQVTM, CDR2 ANQGSEA. V was pared by 7 bases and J by 10 bases, with 8 bases of the junction left unmatched. There are 11 residues in the CDR3. The CDR3 protein is CSAVQGVGAFF. The DNA of the CDR3 is TGCAGCGCCGTACAGGGGGTCGGAGCTTTCTTT.

The chain has TRBV19 and TRBJ2-3, with a tentative D call TRBD2 (6 bases). Trimming took 5 bases from V and 5 from J, leaving 17 bases between them. The CDR3 spans 15 residues. The V gene's germline CDR1 is LNHDA and CDR2 SQIVND (reference sequence). The DNA of the CDR3 is TGTGCCAGTAGTGGTCTAGCGAATCTAATAGATACGCAGTATTTT. Translating it yields CASSGLANLIDTQYF.

This clone has only a few counts. The J gene is TRBJ2-1, the V gene TRBV30; 9 bases agree with TRBD2. The V gene's germline CDR1 is GTSNPN and CDR2 SVGIG (reference sequence). CDR3 size: 15 residues. V lost 2 bases and J lost 8; bases outside the gene matches: 10. CDR3 region: CAWSLAGGAVDEQFF. The CDR3 DNA reads as TGTGCCTGGAGTCTCGCGGGAGGGGCCGTAGATGAGCAGTTCTTC.

The chain is built from TRBV7-8 and TRBJ2-3; TRBD2 aligns across 11 bases. Germline V CDR1 and CDR2: SGHVS, FQNEAQ. J was trimmed by 2 bases and V by 5 bases; bases with no gene match: 6. This CDR3 is built from 16 residues. CDR3 region: CASSAGLAGNTDTQYF. CDR3 nucleotides: TGTGCCAGCAGCGCCGGACTAGCGGGTAACACAGATACGCAGTATTTT.

This rearrangement joins TRBV3-1 (or the pseudogene TRBV3-2) to TRBJ1-6; a weak D match, TRBD1 (5 bases). CDR3 length: 15 amino acids. The V end was cut by 0 bases, the J end by 6 bases, with 9 bases between. Germline CDR1 is LGHDT and CDR2 is YNNKEL (reference sequence). The CDR3: CASSQEAGRNSPLHF. Written as DNA, the CDR3 is TGTGCCAGCAGCCAAGAGGCAGGGCGTAATTCACCCCTCCACTTT.

The chain combines TRBV20-1 with TRBJ2-2; 10 positions agree with TRBD2. Per germline, CDR1 DFQATT and CDR2 SNEGSKA (reference sequence). The CDR3 covers 17 residues. V shed 3 bases, J shed 2 bases, and the junction held 9 bases outside the gene matches. The CDR3 nucleotides read TGCAGTGCTAGTAACCCAGCGGGAGGGCCAAACACCGGGGAGCTGTTTTTT. It specifies CSASNPAGGPNTGELFF.

The rearrangement uses TRBV18 and TRBJ1-1, with TRBD1 identical over 7 bases. The V gene's germline CDR1 is KGHSH and CDR2 LQKENI. Trimming removed 3 bases from V and 4 bases from J; junction bases left unmatched: 5. The CDR3 runs 14 residues. The CDR3 DNA is TGTGCCAGCTCACCGGAACAGGGGTCCACTGAAGCTTTCTTT. It specifies CASSPEQGSTEAFF.

This chain connects TRBV27 to TRBJ2-7; the match to TRBD2 covers 10 bases. In germline, CDR1 is MNHEY, CDR2 SMNVEV (reference sequence). The CDR3 contains 14 residues. J lost 4 bases, V lost 6 bases, and 6 bases had no gene match. The CDR3 nucleotides read TGTGCCAGCAGACTAGCGGGAAATCTTTACGAGCAGTACTTC. Residues: CASRLAGNLYEQYF.

The rearrangement links TRBV7-3 to TRBJ2-2, with 15 bases matching TRBD2. V lost 4 bases to trimming and J lost 5 bases; unmatched junction nucleotides: 8. CDR1 and CDR2 from the germline V gene are SGHTA and FQGTGA. CDR3 length: 18 amino acids. The DNA for the CDR3 is TGTGCCAGCAGCTCTGGACTAGCGGGAGGGCCTGGAACCGGGGAGCTGTTTTTT. Protein sequence: CASSSGLAGGPGTGELFF.

This chain connects TRBV9 to TRBJ2-1, with TRBD2 matching over 7 bases. The V gene end was trimmed by 3 bases and the J gene end by 5 bases; junction bases not matched to a gene: 11. Per germline, CDR1 SGDLS and CDR2 YYNGEE. This CDR3 is 16 amino acids long. The CDR3 DNA reads TGTGCCAGCAGCGCCTGGGGACTACCCACGGACAATGAGCAGTTCTTC. Translation: CASSAWGLPTDNEQFF.

The genes are TRBV19 and TRBJ1-1, with D possibly matching TRBD1 (6 bases). Germline CDR1 is LNHDA and CDR2 is SQIVND (reference sequence). The V end lost 4 bases, the J end lost 1 base, and 13 bases lay between the germline ends. The CDR3 is 15 amino acids. CDR3 in DNA: TGTGCCAGTAGTACACGACAGGCACCGAACACTGAAGCTTTCTTT. Protein: CASSTRQAPNTEAFF.

This chain joins TRBV5-8 and TRBJ2-2; 7 bases line up with TRBD1. CDR1 is SGHTS and CDR2 is YDEGEE in the germline V gene. This CDR3 spans 15 amino acids. V lost 3 bases to trimming and J lost 4 bases; unmatched junction nucleotides: 6. CDR3 protein: CASSSGTVSTGELFF. DNA of the CDR3: TGTGCCAGCAGCTCCGGGACAGTCTCCACCGGGGAGCTGTTTTTT.

V and J are TRBV24-1 and TRBJ2-1; D perhaps matches TRBD2 (6 bases). Germline CDR1 reads KGHDR; CDR2 reads SFDVKD. Trimming shortened V by 4 bases and J by 0 bases, and 15 bases separated the two germline ends. This CDR3 has 17 amino acids. CDR3 loop: CATSDSSGRSSYNEQFF. Written as DNA, the CDR3 is TGTGCCACCAGTGACAGTAGCGGTCGTAGCTCCTACAATGAGCAGTTCTTC.

V usage is TRBV12-3 or TRBV12-4 and J usage is TRBJ2-1; D may be TRBD1 (6 bases). This CDR3 has 12 amino acids. The V end was cut by 5 bases, the J end by 8 bases, with 10 bases between. CDR3 region: CASSPPGDEQFF. CDR3 nucleotides: TGTGCCAGCAGTCCCCCAGGGGATGAGCAGTTCTTC.

This clone was counted a single time. Additional DNA sequences in this sample encode the identical CDR3. The chain recombines TRBV27 with TRBJ1-1, with a weak D call TRBD1 (5 bases). CDR3 length: 13 amino acids. Germline CDR1 is MNHEY and CDR2 is SMNVEV (reference sequence). Trimming took 3 bases from V and 1 from J, leaving 6 bases between them. The CDR3 nucleotides are TGTGCCAGCAGTTTTAGGGGGAACACTGAAGCTTTCTTT. It encodes CASSFRGNTEAFF.

The J gene is TRBJ2-3, the V gene TRBV5-4; D gene ambiguous. CDR3 length: 14 amino acids. Deletions cut 1 base from V and 0 bases from J, with 6 bases between. CDR1 and CDR2 (germline): SGHNT, YYREEE (reference sequence). The CDR3 loop is CASSLYGSTDTQYF. The CDR3 region has the DNA TGTGCCAGCAGCTTGTACGGGAGCACAGATACGCAGTATTTT.

The CDR3 bases are TGTGCCAGCTGTGGGGGAGCGGGAGGGGGGCTCGATGAGCAGTTCTTC. It yields the protein CASCGGAGGGLDEQFF. V usage is TRBV2 and J usage is TRBJ2-1, with TRBD2 matching over 10 bases. CDR3 size: 16 residues. Trimming removed 8 bases from V and 8 bases from J; junction bases left unmatched: 15. Germline V CDR1 and CDR2: SNHLY, FYNNEI.

The chain recombines TRBV4-1 with TRBJ1-4; 8 nucleotides align to TRBD1. The CDR3 totals 15 residues. The trim removed 4 bases at V and 1 base at J, leaving 2 bases unmatched. Germline CDR1 is MGHRA and CDR2 is YSYEKL. CDR3 protein: CASSRDRGTNEKLFF. The CDR3 nucleotides read TGCGCCAGCAGCCGCGACAGGGGAACTAATGAAAAACTGTTTTTT.

The chain has TRBV7-8 and TRBJ1-5; maybe TRBD1 (6 bases). This CDR3 comprises 15 residues. Between the trimmed V and J ends, which lost 5 bases and 1 base, there was a span of 12 bases. Germline CDR1 is SGHVS and CDR2 is FQNEAQ. CDR3 sequence reads: CASSLTGTSNQPQHF. The CDR3 DNA reads as TGTGCCAGCAGCCTCACAGGGACGAGCAATCAGCCCCAGCATTTT.

The J gene is TRBJ1-1, the V gene TRBV28; D is ambiguous. Germline CDR1 and CDR2: MDHEN and SYDVKM. The CDR3 runs 16 residues. V was pared by 4 bases and J by 0 bases, with 15 bases between. The CDR3 bases are TGTGCCAGCAGTTGGGAGACCTGGCCCCTGAACACTGAAGCTTTCTTT. Its protein product is CASSWETWPLNTEAFF. The full variable domain, with the rest looked up from reference TRBV28 and TRBJ1-1, is DVKVTQSSRYLVKRTGEKVFLECVQDMDHENMFWYRQDPGLGLRLIYFSYDVKMKEKGDIPEGYSVSREKKERFSLILESASTNQTSMYLCASSWETWPLNTEAFFGQGTRLTVV.